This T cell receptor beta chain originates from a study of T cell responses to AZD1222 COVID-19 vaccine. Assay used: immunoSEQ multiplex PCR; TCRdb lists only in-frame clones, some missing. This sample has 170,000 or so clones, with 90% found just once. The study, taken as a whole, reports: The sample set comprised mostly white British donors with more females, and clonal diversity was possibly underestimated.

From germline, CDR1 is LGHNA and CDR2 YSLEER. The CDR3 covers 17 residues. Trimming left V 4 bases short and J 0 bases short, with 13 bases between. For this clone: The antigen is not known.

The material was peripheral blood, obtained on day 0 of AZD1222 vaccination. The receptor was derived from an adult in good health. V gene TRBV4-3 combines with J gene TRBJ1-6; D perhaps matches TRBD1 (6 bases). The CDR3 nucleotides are TGCGCCAGCAGCCCAAAGTGGGGGGCCTCCTATAATTCACCCCTCCACTTT. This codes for CASSPKWGASYNSPLHF.